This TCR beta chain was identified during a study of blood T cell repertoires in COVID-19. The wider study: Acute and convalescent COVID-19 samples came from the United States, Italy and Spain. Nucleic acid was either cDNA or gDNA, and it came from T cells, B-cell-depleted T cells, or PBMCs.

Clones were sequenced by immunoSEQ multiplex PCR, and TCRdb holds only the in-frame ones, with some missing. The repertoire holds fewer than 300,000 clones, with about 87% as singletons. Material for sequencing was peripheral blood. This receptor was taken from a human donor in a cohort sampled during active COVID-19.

The CDR3 protein is CASREGLAPLEQYF. CDR3 coding DNA: TGTGCCAGCAGGGAGGGACTAGCCCCACTGGAGCAGTACTTC. The chain employs TRBV6-5 and TRBJ2-7; 9 bases map to TRBD2. Germline-derived CDR1 and CDR2 are MNHEY and SVGAGI. V lost 6 bases to trimming and J lost 7 bases; unmatched junction nucleotides: 10. The CDR3 has 14 residues.